This T cell receptor beta chain is drawn from a study of blood T cell repertoires in COVID-19. Study details: The United States, Italy and Spain supplied acute and convalescent COVID-19 samples. PBMCs, B-cell-depleted T cells, or T cells were the source of the cDNA or gDNA that made up the material.

As handled by the study authors: Cell counts per sample came from amplifying reference gene primers. This table comes from immunoSEQ multiplex PCR, and its TCRdb copy is limited to in-frame clones, with some not included. V and J calls and clone size are given by that table; D and trimming were obtained from the DNA. Of 37,000 or so clones in the sample, more than 65% are singletons; the top ten hold roughly 29%. From germline, CDR1 is SGHAT and CDR2 FQNNGV. The CDR3 covers 15 residues. Trimming took off 5 bases at V and 0 bases at J, with 11 bases between the two ends. The rearrangement links TRBV11-2 to TRBJ2-1; D gene uncertain. This clonotype originated in a man older than 75 with active or convalescent COVID-19. Sequencing was done on a sample of peripheral blood. CDR3 amino acids: CASSATLSSYNEQFF. CDR3 in DNA: TGTGCCAGCAGCGCGACTTTGAGCTCCTACAATGAGCAGTTCTTC.